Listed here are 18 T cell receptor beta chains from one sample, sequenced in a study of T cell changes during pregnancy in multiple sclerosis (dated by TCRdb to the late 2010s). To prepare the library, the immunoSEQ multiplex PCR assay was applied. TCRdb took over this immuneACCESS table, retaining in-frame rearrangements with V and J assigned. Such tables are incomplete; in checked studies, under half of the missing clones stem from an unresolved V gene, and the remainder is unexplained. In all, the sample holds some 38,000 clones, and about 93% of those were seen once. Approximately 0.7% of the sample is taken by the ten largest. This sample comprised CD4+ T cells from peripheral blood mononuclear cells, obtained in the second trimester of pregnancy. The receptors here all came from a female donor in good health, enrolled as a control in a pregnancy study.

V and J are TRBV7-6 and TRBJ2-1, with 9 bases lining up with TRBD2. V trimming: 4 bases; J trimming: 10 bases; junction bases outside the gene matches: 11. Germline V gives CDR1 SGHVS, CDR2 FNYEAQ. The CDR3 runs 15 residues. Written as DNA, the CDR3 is TGTGCCAGCAGCTCGGCGGGGGGGATGACGGGAGAGCAGTTCTTC. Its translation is CASSSAGGMTGEQFF. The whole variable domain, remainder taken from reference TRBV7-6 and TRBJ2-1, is GAGVSQSPRYKVTKRGQDVALRCDPISGHVSLYWYRQALGQGPEFLTYFNYEAQQDKSGLPNDRFSAERPEGSISTLTIQRTEQRDSAMYRCASSSAGGMTGEQFFGPGTRLTVL.

The CDR3 DNA reads as TGTGCCAGCGGAGGGACTAGCGAACAAGATACGCAGTATTTT. Translating it yields CASGGTSEQDTQYF. The chain employs TRBV2 and TRBJ2-3, with TRBD2 identical over 10 bases. CDR1 SNHLY and CDR2 FYNNEI come from the germline V gene. The CDR3 is 14 amino acids. V gave up 8 bases and J gave up 5 bases; unmatched junction bases: 7.

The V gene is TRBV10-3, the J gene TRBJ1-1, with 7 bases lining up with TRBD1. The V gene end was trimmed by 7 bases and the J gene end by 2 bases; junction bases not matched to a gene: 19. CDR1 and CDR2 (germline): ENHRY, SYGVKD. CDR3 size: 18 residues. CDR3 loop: CAITRTTGEASINTEAFF. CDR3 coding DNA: TGTGCCATCACCCGCACTACAGGGGAGGCGTCTATCAACACTGAAGCTTTCTTT.

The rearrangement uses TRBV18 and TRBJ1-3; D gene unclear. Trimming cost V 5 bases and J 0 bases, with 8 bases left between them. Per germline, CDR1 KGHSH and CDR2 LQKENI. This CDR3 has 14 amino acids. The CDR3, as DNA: TGTGCCAGCTCATCAGCGAGCTCTGGAAACACCATATATTTT. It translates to CASSSASSGNTIYF.

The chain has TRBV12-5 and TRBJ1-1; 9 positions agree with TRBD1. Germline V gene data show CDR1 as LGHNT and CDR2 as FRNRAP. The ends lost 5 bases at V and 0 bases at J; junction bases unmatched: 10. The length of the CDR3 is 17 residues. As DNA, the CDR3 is TGTGCTAGTGGTCCCGACAGGGGGGGAACCATGAACACTGAAGCTTTCTTT. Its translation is CASGPDRGGTMNTEAFF.

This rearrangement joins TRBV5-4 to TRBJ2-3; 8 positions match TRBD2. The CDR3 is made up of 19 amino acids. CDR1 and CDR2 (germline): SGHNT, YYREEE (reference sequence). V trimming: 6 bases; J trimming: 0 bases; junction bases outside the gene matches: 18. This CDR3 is CASTKGLAGGFPSTDTQYF. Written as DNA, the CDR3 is TGTGCCAGCACCAAAGGGCTCGCGGGGGGCTTTCCGAGCACAGATACGCAGTATTTT.

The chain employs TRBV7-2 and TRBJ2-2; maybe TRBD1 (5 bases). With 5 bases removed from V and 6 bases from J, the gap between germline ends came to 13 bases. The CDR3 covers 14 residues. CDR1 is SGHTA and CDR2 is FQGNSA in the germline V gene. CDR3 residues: CASSRMTEAGELFF. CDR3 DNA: TGTGCCAGCAGCCGTATGACAGAGGCCGGGGAGCTGTTTTTT. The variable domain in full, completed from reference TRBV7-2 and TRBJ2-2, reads GAGVSQSPSNKVTEKGKDVELRCDPISGHTALYWYRQSLGQGLEFLIYFQGNSAPDKSGLPSDRFSAERTGGSVSTLTIQRTQQEDSAVYLCASSRMTEAGELFFGEGSRLTVL.

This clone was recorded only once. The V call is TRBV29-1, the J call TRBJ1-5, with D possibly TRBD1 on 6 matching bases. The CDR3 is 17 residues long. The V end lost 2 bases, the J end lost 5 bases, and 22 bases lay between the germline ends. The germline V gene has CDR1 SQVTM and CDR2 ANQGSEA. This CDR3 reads CSVEHAGGPGVDQPQHF. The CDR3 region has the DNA TGCAGCGTTGAACATGCGGGGGGGCCAGGGGTTGATCAGCCCCAGCATTTT.

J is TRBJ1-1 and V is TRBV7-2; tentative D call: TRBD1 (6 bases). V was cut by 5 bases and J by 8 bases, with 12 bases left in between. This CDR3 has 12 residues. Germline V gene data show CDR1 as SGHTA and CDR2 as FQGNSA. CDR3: CASSARQVEAFF. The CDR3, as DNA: TGTGCCAGCAGCGCGAGACAGGTCGAAGCTTTCTTT.

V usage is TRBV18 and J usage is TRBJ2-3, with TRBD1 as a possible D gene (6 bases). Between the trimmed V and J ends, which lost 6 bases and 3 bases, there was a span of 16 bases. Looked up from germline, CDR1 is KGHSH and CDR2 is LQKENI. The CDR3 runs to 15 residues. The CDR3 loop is CASSKSRQGTDTQYF. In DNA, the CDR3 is TGTGCCAGCTCCAAGTCAAGGCAGGGGACAGATACGCAGTATTTT.

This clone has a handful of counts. CDR3 loop: CRGSGTYGYTF. The CDR3 region has the DNA TGCAGAGGATCCGGGACATATGGCTACACCTTC. The rearrangement links TRBV20-1 to TRBJ1-2, with D perhaps matching TRBD1 (6 bases). CDR3 length: 11 residues. The germline V gene encodes CDR1 DFQATT and CDR2 SNEGSKA (reference sequence).

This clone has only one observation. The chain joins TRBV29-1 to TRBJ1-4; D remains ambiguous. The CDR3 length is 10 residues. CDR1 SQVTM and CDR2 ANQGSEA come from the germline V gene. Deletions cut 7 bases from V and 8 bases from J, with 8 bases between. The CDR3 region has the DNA TGCAGCGCTTCACAGGAAAAACTGTTTTTT. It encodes CSASQEKLFF.

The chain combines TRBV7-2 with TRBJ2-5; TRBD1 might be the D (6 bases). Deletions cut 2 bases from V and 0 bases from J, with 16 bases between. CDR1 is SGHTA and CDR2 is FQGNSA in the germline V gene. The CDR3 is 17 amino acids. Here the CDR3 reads CASSLNIAGAHQETQYF. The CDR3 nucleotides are TGTGCCAGCAGCTTAAACATTGCAGGGGCCCACCAAGAGACCCAGTACTTC. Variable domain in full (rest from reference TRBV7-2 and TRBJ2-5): GAGVSQSPSNKVTEKGKDVELRCDPISGHTALYWYRQSLGQGLEFLIYFQGNSAPDKSGLPSDRFSAERTGGSVSTLTIQRTQQEDSAVYLCASSLNIAGAHQETQYFGPGTRLLVL.

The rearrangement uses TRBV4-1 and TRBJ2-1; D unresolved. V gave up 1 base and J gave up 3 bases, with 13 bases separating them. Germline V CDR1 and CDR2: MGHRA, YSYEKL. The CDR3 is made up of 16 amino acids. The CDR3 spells CASSQVRLSLYNEQFF. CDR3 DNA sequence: TGCGCCAGCAGCCAAGTCCGGTTATCTCTCTACAATGAGCAGTTCTTC.

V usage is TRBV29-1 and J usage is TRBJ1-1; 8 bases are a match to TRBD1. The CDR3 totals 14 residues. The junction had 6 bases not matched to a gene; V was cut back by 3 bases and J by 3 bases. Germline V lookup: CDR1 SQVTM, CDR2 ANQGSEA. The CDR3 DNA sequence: TGCAGCGTTGACCCAGGGGGCGCGGACACTGAAGCTTTCTTT. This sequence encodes CSVDPGGADTEAFF.

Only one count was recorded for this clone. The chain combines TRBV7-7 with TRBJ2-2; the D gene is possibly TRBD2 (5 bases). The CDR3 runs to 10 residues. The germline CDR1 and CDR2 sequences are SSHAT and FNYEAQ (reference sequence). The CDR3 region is CATGDGELFF. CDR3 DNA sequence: TGTGCTACCGGGGACGGGGAGCTGTTTTTT. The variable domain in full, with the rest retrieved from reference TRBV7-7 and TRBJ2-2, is GAGVSQSPRYKVTKRGQDVTLRCDPISSHATLYWYQQALGQGPEFLTYFNYEAQPDKSGLPSDRFSAERPEGSISTLTIQRTEQRDSAMYRCATGDGELFFGEGSRLTVL.

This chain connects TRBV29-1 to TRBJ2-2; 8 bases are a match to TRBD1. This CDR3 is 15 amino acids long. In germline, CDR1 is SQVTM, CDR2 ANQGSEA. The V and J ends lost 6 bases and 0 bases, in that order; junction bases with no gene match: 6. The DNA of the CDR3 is TGCAGCGTATTACCAGGGGGCCCGAACACCGGGGAGCTGTTTTTT. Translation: CSVLPGGPNTGELFF.

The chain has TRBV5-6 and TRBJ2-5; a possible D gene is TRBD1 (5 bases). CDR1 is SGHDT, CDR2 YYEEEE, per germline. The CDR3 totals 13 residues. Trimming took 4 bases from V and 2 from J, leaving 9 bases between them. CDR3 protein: CASSGRQQETQYF. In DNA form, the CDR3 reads TGTGCCAGCAGCGGTCGACAGCAAGAGACCCAGTACTTC.